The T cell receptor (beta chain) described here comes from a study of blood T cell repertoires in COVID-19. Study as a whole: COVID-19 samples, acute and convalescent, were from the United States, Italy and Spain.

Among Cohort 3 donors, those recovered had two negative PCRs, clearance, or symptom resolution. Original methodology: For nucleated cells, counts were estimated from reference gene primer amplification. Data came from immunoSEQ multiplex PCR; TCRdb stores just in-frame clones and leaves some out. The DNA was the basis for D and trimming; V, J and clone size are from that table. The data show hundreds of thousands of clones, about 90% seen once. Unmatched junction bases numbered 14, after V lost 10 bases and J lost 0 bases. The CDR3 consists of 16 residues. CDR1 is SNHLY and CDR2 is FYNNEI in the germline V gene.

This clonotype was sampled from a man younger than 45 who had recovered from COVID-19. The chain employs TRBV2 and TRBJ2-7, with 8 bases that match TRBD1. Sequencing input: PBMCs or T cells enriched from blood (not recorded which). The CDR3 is CATQMDDRGDSYEQYF. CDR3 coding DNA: TGTGCCACCCAGATGGACGACAGGGGCGACTCCTACGAGCAGTACTTC.